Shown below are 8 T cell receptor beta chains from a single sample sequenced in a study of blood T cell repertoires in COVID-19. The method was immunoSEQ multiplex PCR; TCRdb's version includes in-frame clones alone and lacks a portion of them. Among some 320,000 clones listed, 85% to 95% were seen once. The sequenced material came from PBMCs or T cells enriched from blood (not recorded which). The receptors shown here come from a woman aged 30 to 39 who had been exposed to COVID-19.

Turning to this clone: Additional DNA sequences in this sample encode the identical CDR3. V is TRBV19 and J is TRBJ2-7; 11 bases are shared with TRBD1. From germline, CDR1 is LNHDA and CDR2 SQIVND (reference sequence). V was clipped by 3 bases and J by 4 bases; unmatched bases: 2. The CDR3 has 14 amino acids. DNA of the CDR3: TGTGCCAGTAGTATCGGGACAGGGGGTTACGAGCAGTACTTC. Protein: CASSIGTGGYEQYF.

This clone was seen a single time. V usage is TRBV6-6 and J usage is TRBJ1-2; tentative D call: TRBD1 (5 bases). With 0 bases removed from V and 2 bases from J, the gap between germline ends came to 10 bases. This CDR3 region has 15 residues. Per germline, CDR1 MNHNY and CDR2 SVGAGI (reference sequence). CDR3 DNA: TGTGCCAGCAGTTACTCAGGGGCTACCAACTATGGCTACACCTTC. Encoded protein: CASSYSGATNYGYTF.

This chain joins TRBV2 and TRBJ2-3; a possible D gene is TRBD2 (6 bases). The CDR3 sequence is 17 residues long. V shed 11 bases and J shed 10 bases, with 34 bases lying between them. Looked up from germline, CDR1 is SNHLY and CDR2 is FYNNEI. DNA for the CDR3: TGTGCCGGTCCTCCCCCTCTTATAGCGGCGCCCCGGGGAGCGCAGTATTTT. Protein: CAGPPPLIAAPRGAQYF.

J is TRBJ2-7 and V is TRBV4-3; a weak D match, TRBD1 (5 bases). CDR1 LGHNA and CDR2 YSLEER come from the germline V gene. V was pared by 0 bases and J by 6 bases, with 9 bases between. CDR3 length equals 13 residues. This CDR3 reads CASSQDRGPEQYF. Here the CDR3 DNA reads TGCGCCAGCAGCCAAGATAGGGGTCCCGAGCAGTACTTC.

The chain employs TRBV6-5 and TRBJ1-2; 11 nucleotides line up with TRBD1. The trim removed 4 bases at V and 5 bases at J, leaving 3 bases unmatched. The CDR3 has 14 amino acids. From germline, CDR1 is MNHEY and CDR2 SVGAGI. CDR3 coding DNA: TGTGCCAGCAGTTCGGACAGGGGGCCTTATGGCTACACCTTC. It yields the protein CASSSDRGPYGYTF.

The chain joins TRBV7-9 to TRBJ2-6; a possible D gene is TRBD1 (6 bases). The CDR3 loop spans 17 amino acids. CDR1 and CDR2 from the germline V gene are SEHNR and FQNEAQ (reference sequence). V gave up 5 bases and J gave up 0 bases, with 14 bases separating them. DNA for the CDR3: TGTGCCAGCAGCCGGCGGCAGGGGTACTCTGGGGCCAACGTCCTGACTTTC. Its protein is CASSRRQGYSGANVLTF.

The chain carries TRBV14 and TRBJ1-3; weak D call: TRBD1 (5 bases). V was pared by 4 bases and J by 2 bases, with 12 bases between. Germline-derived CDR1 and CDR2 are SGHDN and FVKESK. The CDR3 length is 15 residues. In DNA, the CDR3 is TGTGCCAGCAGCCCACTCCGGGGGGCTGGAAACACCATATATTTT. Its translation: CASSPLRGAGNTIYF.

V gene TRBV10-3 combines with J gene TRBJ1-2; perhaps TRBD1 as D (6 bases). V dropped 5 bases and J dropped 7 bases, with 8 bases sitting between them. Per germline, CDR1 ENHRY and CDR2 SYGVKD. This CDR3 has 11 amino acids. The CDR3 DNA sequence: TGTGCCATCAGTCAGGGGTCTGGCTACACCTTC. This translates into CAISQGSGYTF.